This T cell receptor (beta chain) stems from a study of read filtering for tumor transcriptome and immune sequencing. General study points: Dropping single-read clonotypes raised IR-seq and RNA-seq shared-clonotype correlation. About 82% of IR-seq clonotypes had a single read, yet these held approximately 3.7% of reads.

This clonotype occurred many times. The antigen is unknown. This library used around 0.4 ug RNA and molecular barcoded adaptors spanning alpha/delta and beta/gamma chains. TCRdb re-derived calls from the reads in MiXCR, one entry per CDR3 protein. The sample contains roughly 46,000 distinct CDR3 sequences, approximately 12% of which appear only once. Germline CDR1 MDHEN, CDR2 SYDVKM. V lost 6 bases and J 0 bases, leaving 7 bases between the germline ends. The CDR3 totals 13 residues. This TCR came from a donor at least 40 years old with multiple myeloma. The sequenced material came from a population of CD138-negative cells sorted from bone marrow. The V and J genes are TRBV28 and TRBJ2-3; the D gene is possibly TRBD1 (6 bases). This CDR3 is CASRDSSTDTQYF. The CDR3 bases are TGTGCCAGCAGGGACAGTAGCACAGATACGCAGTATTTT.